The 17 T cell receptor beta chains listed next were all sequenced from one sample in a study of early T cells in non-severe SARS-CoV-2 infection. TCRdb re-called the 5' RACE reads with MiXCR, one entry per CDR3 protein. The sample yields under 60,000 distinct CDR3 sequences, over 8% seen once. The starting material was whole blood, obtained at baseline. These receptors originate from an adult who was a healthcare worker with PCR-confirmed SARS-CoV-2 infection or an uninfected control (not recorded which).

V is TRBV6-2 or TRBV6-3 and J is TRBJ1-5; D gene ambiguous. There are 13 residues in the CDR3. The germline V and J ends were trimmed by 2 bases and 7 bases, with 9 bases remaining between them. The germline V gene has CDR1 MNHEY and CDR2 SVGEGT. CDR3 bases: TGTGCCAGCAGTTACAATCCAGCGCAGCCCCAGCATTTT. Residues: CASSYNPAQPQHF.

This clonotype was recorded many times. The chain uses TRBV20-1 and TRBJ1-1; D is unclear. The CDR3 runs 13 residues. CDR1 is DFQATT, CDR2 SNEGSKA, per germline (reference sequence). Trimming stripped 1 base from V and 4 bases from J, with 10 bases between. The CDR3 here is CSARVVAGTEAFF. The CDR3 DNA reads TGCAGTGCTAGAGTGGTAGCCGGCACTGAAGCTTTCTTT.

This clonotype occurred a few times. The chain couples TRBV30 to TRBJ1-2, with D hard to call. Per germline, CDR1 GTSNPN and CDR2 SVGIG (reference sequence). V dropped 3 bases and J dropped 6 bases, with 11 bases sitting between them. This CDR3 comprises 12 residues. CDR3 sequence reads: CAWSKVQNGYTF. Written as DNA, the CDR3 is TGTGCCTGGAGCAAAGTTCAGAATGGCTACACCTTC.

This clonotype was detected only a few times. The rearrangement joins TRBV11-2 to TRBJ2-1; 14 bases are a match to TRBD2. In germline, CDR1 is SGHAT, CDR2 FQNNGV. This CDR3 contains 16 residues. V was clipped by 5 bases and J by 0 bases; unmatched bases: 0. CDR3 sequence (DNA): TGTGCCAGCAGCGGGACTAGCGGGAGCTCCTACAATGAGCAGTTCTTC. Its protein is CASSGTSGSSYNEQFF.

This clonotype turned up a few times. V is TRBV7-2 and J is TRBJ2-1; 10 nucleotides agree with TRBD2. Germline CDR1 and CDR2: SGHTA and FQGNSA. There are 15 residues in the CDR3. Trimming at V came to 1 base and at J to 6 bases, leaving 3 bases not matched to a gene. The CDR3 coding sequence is TGTGCCAGCAGCTTAGTAGCTAGCGGGGGCAATGAGCAGTTCTTC. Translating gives CASSLVASGGNEQFF. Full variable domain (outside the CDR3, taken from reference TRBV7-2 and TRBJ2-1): GAGVSQSPSNKVTEKGKDVELRCDPISGHTALYWYRQSLGQGLEFLIYFQGNSAPDKSGLPSDRFSAERTGGSVSTLTIQRTQQEDSAVYLCASSLVASGGNEQFFGPGTRLTVL.

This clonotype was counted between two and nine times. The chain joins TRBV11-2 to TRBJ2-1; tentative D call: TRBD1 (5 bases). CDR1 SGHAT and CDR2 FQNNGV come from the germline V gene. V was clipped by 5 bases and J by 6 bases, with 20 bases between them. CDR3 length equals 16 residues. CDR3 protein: CASSPNRQTGPNEQFF. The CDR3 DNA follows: TGTGCCAGCAGCCCCAACCGACAGACCGGGCCCAATGAGCAGTTCTTC.

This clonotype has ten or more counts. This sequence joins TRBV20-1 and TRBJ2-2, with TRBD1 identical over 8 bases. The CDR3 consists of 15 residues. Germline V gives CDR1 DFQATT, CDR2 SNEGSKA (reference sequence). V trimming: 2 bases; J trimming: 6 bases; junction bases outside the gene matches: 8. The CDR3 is CSARHGTGSPGELFF. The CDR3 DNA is TGCAGTGCTAGACATGGGACAGGATCCCCCGGGGAGCTGTTTTTT.

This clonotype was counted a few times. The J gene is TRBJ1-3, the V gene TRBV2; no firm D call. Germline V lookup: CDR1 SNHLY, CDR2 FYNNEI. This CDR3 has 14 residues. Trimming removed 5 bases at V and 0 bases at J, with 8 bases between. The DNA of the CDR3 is TGTGCCAGCAGTTCTACAATCTCTGGAAACACCATATATTTT. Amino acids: CASSSTISGNTIYF.

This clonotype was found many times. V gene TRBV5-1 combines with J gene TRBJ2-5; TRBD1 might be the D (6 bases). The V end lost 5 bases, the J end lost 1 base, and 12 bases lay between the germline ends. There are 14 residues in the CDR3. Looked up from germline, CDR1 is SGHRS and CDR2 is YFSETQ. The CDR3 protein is CASRQGSIQETQYF. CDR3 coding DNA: TGCGCCAGCAGACAGGGATCGATCCAAGAGACCCAGTACTTC.

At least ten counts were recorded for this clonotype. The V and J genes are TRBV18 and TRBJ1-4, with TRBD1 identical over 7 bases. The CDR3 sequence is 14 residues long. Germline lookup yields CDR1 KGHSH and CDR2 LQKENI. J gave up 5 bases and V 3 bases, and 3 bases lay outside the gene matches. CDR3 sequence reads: CASSPRQGNEKLFF. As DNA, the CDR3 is TGTGCCAGCTCACCTCGACAGGGAAATGAAAAACTGTTTTTT.

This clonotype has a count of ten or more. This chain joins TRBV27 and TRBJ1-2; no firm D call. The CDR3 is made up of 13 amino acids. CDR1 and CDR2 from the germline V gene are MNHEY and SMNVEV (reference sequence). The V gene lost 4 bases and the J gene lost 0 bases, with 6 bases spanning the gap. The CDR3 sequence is CASSSAANYGYTF. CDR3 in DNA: TGTGCCAGCAGTTCTGCAGCTAACTATGGCTACACCTTC.

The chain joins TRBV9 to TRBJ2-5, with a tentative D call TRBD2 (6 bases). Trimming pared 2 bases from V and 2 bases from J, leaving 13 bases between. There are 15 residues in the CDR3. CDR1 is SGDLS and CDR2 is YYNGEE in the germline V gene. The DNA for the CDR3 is TGTGCCAGCAGCGTTTTGGGACTTAATCAAGAGACCCAGTACTTC. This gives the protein CASSVLGLNQETQYF.

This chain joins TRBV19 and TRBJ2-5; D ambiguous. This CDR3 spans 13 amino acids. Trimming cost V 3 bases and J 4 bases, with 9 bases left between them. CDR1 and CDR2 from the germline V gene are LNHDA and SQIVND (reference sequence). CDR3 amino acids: CASSMLPGETQYF. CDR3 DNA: TGTGCCAGTAGTATGCTGCCGGGAGAGACCCAGTACTTC. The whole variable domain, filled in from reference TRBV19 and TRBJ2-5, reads DGGITQSPKYLFRKEGQNVTLSCEQNLNHDAMYWYRQDPGQGLRLIYYSQIVNDFQKGDIAEGYSVSREKKESFPLTVTSAQKNPTAFYLCASSMLPGETQYFGPGTRLLVL.

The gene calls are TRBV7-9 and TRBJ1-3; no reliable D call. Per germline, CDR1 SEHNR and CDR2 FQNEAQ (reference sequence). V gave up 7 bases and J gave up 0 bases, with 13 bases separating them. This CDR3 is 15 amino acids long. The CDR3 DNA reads TGTGCCAGCACCAGCGGACGCACCTCTGGAAACACCATATATTTT. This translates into CASTSGRTSGNTIYF.

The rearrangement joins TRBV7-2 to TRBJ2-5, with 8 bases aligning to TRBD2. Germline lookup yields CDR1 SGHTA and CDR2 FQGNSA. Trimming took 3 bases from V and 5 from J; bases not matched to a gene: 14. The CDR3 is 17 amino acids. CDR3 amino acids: CASSFNSGGGIPETQYF. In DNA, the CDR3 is TGTGCCAGCAGCTTTAATTCCGGCGGGGGGATCCCGGAGACCCAGTACTTC.

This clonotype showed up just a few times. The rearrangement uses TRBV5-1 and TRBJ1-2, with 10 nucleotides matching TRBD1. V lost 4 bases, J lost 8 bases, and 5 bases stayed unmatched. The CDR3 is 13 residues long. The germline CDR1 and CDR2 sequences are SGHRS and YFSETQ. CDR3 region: CASSRDRGEGYTF. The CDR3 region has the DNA TGCGCCAGCAGCCGGGACAGGGGCGAGGGCTACACCTTC. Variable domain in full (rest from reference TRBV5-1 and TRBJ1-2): KAGVTQTPRYLIKTRGQQVTLSCSPISGHRSVSWYQQTPGQGLQFLFEYFSETQRNKGNFPGRFSGRQFSNSRSEMNVSTLELGDSALYLCASSRDRGEGYTFGSGTRLTVV.

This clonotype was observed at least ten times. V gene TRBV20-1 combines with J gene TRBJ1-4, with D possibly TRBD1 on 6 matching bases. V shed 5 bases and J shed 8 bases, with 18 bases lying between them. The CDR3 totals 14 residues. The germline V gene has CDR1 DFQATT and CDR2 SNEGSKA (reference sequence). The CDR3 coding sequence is TGCAGTGCTGAGTTGGCAGGGGTTCAGGAAAAACTGTTTTTT. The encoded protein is CSAELAGVQEKLFF.